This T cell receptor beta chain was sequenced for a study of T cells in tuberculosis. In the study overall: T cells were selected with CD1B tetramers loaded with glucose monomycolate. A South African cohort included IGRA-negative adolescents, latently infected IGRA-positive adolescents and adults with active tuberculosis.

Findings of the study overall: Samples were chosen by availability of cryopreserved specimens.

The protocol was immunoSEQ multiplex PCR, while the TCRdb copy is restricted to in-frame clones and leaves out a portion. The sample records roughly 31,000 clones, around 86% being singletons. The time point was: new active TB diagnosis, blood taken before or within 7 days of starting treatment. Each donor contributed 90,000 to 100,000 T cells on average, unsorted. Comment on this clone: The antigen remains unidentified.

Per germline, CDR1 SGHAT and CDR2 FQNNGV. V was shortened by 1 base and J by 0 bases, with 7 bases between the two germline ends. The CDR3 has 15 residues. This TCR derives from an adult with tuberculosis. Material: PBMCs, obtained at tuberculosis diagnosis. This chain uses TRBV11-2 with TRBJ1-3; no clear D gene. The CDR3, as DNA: TGTGCCAGCAGCTTAGTGCAGGCCTCTGGAAACACCATATATTTT. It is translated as CASSLVQASGNTIYF.